Listed below are T cell receptor beta chains from one sample, sequenced in a study of blood T cell repertoires in COVID-19. The data were produced by immunoSEQ multiplex PCR, yet TCRdb's version contains in-frame clones alone and is incomplete. Among over 350,000 clones listed, approximately 91% were seen once. Sequenced input: PBMCs or T cells enriched from blood (not recorded which). Receptors originate from a woman aged 40-49 years who had been exposed to COVID-19. The CDR3 runs from the conserved cysteine through the conserved F or W. The D gene is left open where the match is weak. Size is omitted from some rows. Given values are once, few, many or a class for expanded clones.

TRBD1	TRBV3-1/TRBV3-2	TRBJ1-5	NA	CASSRDRGQPQHF	TGTGCCAGCAGCCGGGACAGGGGGCAGCCCCAGCATTTT
NA	TRBV11-2	TRBJ1-2	once	CASSLEGGLHGYTF	TGTGCCAGCAGCTTAGAGGGGGGTTTGCATGGCTACACCTTC
NA	TRBV19	TRBJ1-2	NA	CASSPKIVWGYTF	TGTGCCAGTAGTCCTAAAATAGTATGGGGCTACACCTTC
NA	TRBV7-3	TRBJ1-1	NA	CASSLSVNTEAFF	TGTGCCAGCAGCTTATCCGTGAACACTGAAGCTTTCTTT
TRBD1	TRBV9	TRBJ1-6	NA	CASSRGQGRDSPLHF	TGTGCCAGCAGCCGAGGACAGGGGAGGGATTCACCCCTCCACTTT
TRBD1	TRBV5-1	TRBJ1-2	NA	CASSRTLTGGDGYTF	TGCGCCAGCAGCCGGACCTTAACAGGGGGCGATGGCTACACCTTC
NA	TRBV2	TRBJ1-5	NA	CASSERTANQPQHF	TGTGCCAGCAGTGAGAGGACAGCTAATCAGCCCCAGCATTTT
TRBD1	TRBV6-5	TRBJ1-4	NA	CASSPDRVREKLFF	TGTGCCAGCAGTCCCGACAGGGTTCGTGAAAAACTGTTTTTT
NA	TRBV29-1	TRBJ2-1	once	CSVDVNEQFF	TGCAGCGTTGACGTAAATGAGCAGTTCTTC
NA	TRBV18	TRBJ2-7	NA	CASSAQGQGEQYF	TGTGCCAGCTCAGCCCAGGGTCAGGGGGAGCAGTACTTC
NA	TRBV4-3	TRBJ2-6	NA	CASSGGRANVLTF	TGCGCCAGCAGCGGGGGCCGGGCCAACGTCCTGACTTTC
NA	TRBV5-1	TRBJ2-6	NA	CASSLDLTTRLSGANVLTF	TGCGCCAGCAGCTTGGATTTGACTACCCGCCTTTCTGGGGCCAACGTCCTGACTTTC
TRBD1	TRBV10-3	TRBJ1-3	NA	CAIGTGGNTIYF	TGTGCCATCGGGACAGGGGGAAACACCATATATTTT
TRBD2	TRBV3-1/TRBV3-2	TRBJ2-7	NA	CASSQAPSGGDEQYF	TGTGCCAGCAGCCAAGCTCCGTCGGGGGGGGACGAGCAGTACTTC
TRBD1	TRBV19	TRBJ1-6	NA	CASSGDRSPLHF	TGTGCCAGTAGTGGGGACAGGTCACCCCTCCACTTT
TRBD1	TRBV5-1	TRBJ1-3	NA	CASSLVFRGLGNTIYF	TGCGCCAGCAGCTTGGTCTTCAGGGGGTTAGGAAACACCATATATTTT